Listed below are T cell receptor beta chains from one sample, sequenced in a study of blood T cell repertoires in COVID-19. Some clones are missing from TCRdb's copy, which holds only in-frame ones; the method was immunoSEQ multiplex PCR. The sample holds 250,000 or so clones, 90% to 95% seen once. Material for sequencing was PBMCs or T cells enriched from blood (not recorded which). These receptors were collected from a human donor in a cohort exposed to, infected with or recovered from COVID-19 (not recorded which). The donor label of this sample is uncertain. CDR3s include the opening cysteine and the closing phenylalanine or tryptophan. A D gene is named only where the DNA matches it firmly. Clone size appears in some rows only: once, few, many, or a class for an expanded clone.

V gene: TRBV5-1
J gene: TRBJ2-1
D gene: TRBD2
clone size: once
CDR3 protein: CASSSPTSGGGFWANEQFF
CDR3 DNA: TGCGCCAGCAGCTCTCCGACTAGCGGGGGCGGCTTTTGGGCTAATGAGCAGTTCTTC

V gene: TRBV5-1
J gene: TRBJ1-3
D gene: -
clone size: -
CDR3 protein: CASSPTGTRVRAGNTIYF
CDR3 DNA: TGCGCCAGCAGCCCTACCGGGACACGGGTTCGGGCTGGAAACACCATATATTTT

V gene: TRBV10-1
J gene: TRBJ1-5
D gene: -
clone size: -
CDR3 protein: CASSEYAAGDRFNQPQHF
CDR3 DNA: TGCGCCAGCAGTGAGTACGCCGCCGGAGACAGGTTCAATCAGCCCCAGCATTTT

V gene: TRBV5-6
J gene: TRBJ1-6
D gene: -
clone size: -
CDR3 protein: CASSSLNSPLHF
CDR3 DNA: TGTGCCAGCAGCTCACTTAATTCACCCCTCCACTTT

V gene: TRBV6-2/TRBV6-3
J gene: TRBJ2-5
D gene: -
clone size: -
CDR3 protein: CASSLRLKETQYF
CDR3 DNA: TGTGCCAGCAGTCTCAGACTGAAAGAGACCCAGTACTTC

V gene: TRBV30
J gene: TRBJ2-5
D gene: TRBD1
clone size: -
CDR3 protein: CAWSASRTGIFGTQYF
CDR3 DNA: TGTGCCTGGAGTGCCTCGCGGACAGGGATATTTGGGACCCAGTACTTC

V gene: TRBV20-1
J gene: TRBJ2-1
D gene: -
clone size: -
CDR3 protein: CSAAYRAEQFF
CDR3 DNA: TGCAGTGCGGCCTACAGGGCTGAGCAGTTCTTC

V gene: TRBV6-5
J gene: TRBJ2-7
D gene: -
clone size: -
CDR3 protein: CASRRDSHAYEQYF
CDR3 DNA: TGTGCCAGCAGGAGGGATTCGCACGCCTACGAGCAGTACTTC

V gene: TRBV21-1
J gene: TRBJ2-2
D gene: -
clone size: -
CDR3 protein: CASSKALGGAGELFF
CDR3 DNA: TGTGCCAGCAGCAAAGCACTAGGAGGGGCCGGGGAGCTGTTTTTT

V gene: TRBV30
J gene: TRBJ1-6
D gene: TRBD1
clone size: -
CDR3 protein: CAWEGAGSPLHF
CDR3 DNA: TGTGCCTGGGAGGGGGCTGGCTCACCCCTCCACTTT

V gene: TRBV19
J gene: TRBJ1-5
D gene: -
clone size: -
CDR3 protein: CASNPGWGEGWQPQHF
CDR3 DNA: TGTGCCAGTAATCCCGGATGGGGGGAAGGTTGGCAGCCCCAGCATTTT